There are a few counts of the clone carrying this TCR beta chain. Its antigen is still unknown. The sample is drawn from a study of T-cell memory formation after mild COVID-19. Across the whole study: Largely, the TCR clusters proved donor specific.

General study points: Detection of some responders pre-infection suggested pre-existing cross-reactive memory T cells participated. CD8+ contracting clones occupied EMRA, while CD4+ ones occupied mainly CM and EM. Day 15 to 85 contractors were CD4/CD8 balanced; later expanders leaned CD4+.

MiXCR was run by TCRdb on the 5' RACE reads, yielding one entry per CDR3 protein. The table includes roughly 410,000 distinct CDR3 sequences, roughly 24% detected once. The source of this sequence is an adult woman who had mild COVID-19 (a few samples of this study predate the infection). Cell type and time point are not known. The source material was PBMCs or a T cell subset sorted from them (not recorded which).

This CDR3 reads CASSVGGTVEETQYF. CDR3 DNA sequence: TGTGCCAGCAGCGTGGGAGGGACAGTAGAAGAGACCCAGTACTTC. J is TRBJ2-5 and V is TRBV9; possibly TRBD1 or TRBD2 for D (7 bases each). CDR1 is SGDLS, CDR2 YYNGEE, per germline. The CDR3 spans 15 residues. V lost 2 bases to trimming and J lost 3 bases, with 14 bases between them.